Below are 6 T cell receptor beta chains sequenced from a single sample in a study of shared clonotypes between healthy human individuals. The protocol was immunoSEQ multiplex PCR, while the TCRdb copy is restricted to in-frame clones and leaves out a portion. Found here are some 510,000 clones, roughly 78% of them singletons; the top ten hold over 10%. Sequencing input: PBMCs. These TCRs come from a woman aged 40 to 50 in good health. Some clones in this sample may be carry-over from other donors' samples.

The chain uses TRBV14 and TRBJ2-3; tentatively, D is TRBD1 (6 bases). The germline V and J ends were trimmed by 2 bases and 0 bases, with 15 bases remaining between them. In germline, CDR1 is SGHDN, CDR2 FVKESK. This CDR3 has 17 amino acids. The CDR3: CASSQIMGHLSTDTQYF. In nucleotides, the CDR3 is TGTGCCAGCAGCCAAATAATGGGACACCTAAGCACAGATACGCAGTATTTT.

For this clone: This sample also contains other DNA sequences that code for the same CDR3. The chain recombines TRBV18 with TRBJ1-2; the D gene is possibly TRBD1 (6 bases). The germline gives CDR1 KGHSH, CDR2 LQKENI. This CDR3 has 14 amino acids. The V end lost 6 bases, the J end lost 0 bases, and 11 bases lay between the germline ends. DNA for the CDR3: TGTGCCAGCTCGCCCGGACAGACTAACTATGGCTACACCTTC. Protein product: CASSPGQTNYGYTF.

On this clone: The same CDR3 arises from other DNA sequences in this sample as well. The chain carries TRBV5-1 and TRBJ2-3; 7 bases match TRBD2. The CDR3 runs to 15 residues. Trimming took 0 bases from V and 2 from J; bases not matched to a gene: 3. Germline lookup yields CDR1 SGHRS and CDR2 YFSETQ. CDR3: CASSLVAGSTDTQYF. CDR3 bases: TGCGCCAGCAGCTTGGTAGCGGGCTCCACAGATACGCAGTATTTT.

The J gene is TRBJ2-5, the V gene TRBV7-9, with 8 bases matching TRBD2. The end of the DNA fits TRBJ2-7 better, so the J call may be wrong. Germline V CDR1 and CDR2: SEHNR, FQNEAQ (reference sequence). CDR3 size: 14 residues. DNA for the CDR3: TGTGCCAGCAGCTTAAACGGGAGGGCCGACGAGCAGTACTTC. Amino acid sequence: CASSLNGRADEQYF.

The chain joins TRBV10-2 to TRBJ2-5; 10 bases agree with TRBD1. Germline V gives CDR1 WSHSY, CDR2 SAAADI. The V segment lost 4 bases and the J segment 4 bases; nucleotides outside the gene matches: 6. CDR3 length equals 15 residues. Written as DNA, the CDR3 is TGCGCCAGCAGTGCGACAGGGGGCCTCGTAGAGACCCAGTACTTC. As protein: CASSATGGLVETQYF.

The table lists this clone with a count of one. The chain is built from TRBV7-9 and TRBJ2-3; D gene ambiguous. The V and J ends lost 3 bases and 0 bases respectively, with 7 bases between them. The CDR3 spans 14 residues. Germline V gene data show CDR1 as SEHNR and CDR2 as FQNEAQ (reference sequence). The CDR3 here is CASSFEGSTDTQYF. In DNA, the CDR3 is TGTGCCAGCAGCTTTGAAGGGAGCACAGATACGCAGTATTTT.